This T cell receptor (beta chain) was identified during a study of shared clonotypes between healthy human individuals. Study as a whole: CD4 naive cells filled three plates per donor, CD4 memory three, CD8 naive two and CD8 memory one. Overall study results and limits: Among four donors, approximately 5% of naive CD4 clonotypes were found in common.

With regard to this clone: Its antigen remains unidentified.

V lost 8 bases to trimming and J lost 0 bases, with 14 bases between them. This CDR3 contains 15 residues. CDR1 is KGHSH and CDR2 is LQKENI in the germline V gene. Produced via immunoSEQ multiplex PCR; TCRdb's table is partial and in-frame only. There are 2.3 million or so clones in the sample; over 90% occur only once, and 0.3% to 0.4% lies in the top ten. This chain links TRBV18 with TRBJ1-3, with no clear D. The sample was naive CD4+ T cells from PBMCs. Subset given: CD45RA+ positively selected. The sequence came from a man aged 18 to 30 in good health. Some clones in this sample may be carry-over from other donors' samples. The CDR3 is CASRNGRFSGNTIYF. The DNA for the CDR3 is TGTGCCAGCCGAAACGGACGGTTCTCTGGAAACACCATATATTTT.